Below, 11 T cell receptor beta chains from the same sample are listed, as sequenced in a study of CD8 T cells in Susac syndrome. Reverse transcription of roughly 0.45 to 1 ug RNA used random hexamers. Using its own MiXCR run on the immunoSEQ multiplex PCR reads, TCRdb lists one record per CDR3 protein. Among nearly 110,000 distinct CDR3 sequences listed, roughly 95% were seen once. Sequenced material: CD8+ T cells from PBMCs. The receptors shown here come from a human donor with Susac syndrome.

J is TRBJ2-3 and V is TRBV20-1; D could derive from TRBD1 or TRBD2 (6 bases each). The germline V gene encodes CDR1 DFQATT and CDR2 SNEGSKA (reference sequence). Trimming took 0 bases from V and 8 from J, leaving 24 bases between them. The CDR3 length is 17 residues. CDR3: CSARDLLDPEGGGTQYF. In DNA form, the CDR3 reads TGCAGTGCTAGAGATCTCTTGGACCCCGAGGGGGGCGGTACGCAGTATTTT.

This clonotype was seen only a few times. The chain employs TRBV7-9 and TRBJ2-5; D is perhaps TRBD1 (6 bases). V dropped 6 bases and J dropped 2 bases, with 13 bases sitting between them. The germline gives CDR1 SEHNR, CDR2 FQNEAQ (reference sequence). The CDR3 contains 14 residues. CDR3 sequence: CASSQTRGQETQYF. DNA of the CDR3: TGTGCCAGCAGTCAAACCAGGGGTCAAGAGACCCAGTACTTC.

V usage is TRBV20-1 and J usage is TRBJ2-7; TRBD1 matches 7 bases. With V trimmed by 3 bases and J by 2 bases, 10 bases remained unmatched. The CDR3 runs 15 residues. Germline values: CDR1 DFQATT, CDR2 SNEGSKA (reference sequence). The CDR3 loop reads CSASPQRGPTYEQYF. The CDR3 DNA sequence: TGCAGTGCTAGCCCGCAAAGGGGGCCTACCTACGAGCAGTACTTC.

This clonotype was counted once. The chain couples TRBV25-1 to TRBJ2-4; tentatively, D is TRBD2 (6 bases). Germline lookup yields CDR1 MGHDK and CDR2 SYGVNS. The CDR3 runs to 13 residues. Trimming took 5 bases from V and 8 from J, leaving 13 bases between them. CDR3 in amino acids: CASSLGPGDIQYF. The CDR3 DNA reads as TGTGCCAGCAGTTTGGGCCCGGGGGACATTCAGTACTTC.

The chain uses TRBV19 and TRBJ2-3, with 14 bases that match TRBD2. The germline gives CDR1 LNHDA, CDR2 SQIVND (reference sequence). The CDR3 sequence is 18 residues long. V dropped 10 bases and J dropped 1; count of bases not matched to a gene: 13. CDR3 DNA sequence: TGTGCCACCTTGGGACTAGCGGGGGCCCCTCCTGGCACAGATACGCAGTATTTT. Encoded protein: CATLGLAGAPPGTDTQYF.

This clonotype came up a few times. The V and J genes are TRBV2 and TRBJ1-5, with D possibly TRBD1 on 5 matching bases. The CDR3 runs to 15 residues. Deletions cut 4 bases from V and 2 bases from J, with 12 bases between. The germline V gene encodes CDR1 SNHLY and CDR2 FYNNEI. The CDR3 DNA reads TGTGCCAGCAGTGGAGGGCAGGGAGGCAATCAGCCCCAGCATTTT. Protein sequence: CASSGGQGGNQPQHF.

This CDR3 is CASRPQYPGFQETQYF. The CDR3 region has the DNA TGTGCCAGCAGGCCCCAATATCCGGGGTTCCAAGAGACCCAGTACTTC. This sequence joins TRBV27 and TRBJ2-5, with a weak D call TRBD2 (5 bases). This CDR3 contains 16 residues. Germline V gene lookup returns CDR1 MNHEY and CDR2 SMNVEV (reference sequence). The ends were cut back, 6 bases at V and 1 base at J, with 18 bases in the middle.

This chain joins TRBV29-1 and TRBJ1-2, with D unresolved. Looked up from germline, CDR1 is SQVTM and CDR2 is ANQGSEA. V was pared by 6 bases and J by 4 bases, with 12 bases between. This CDR3 region has 12 residues. The CDR3 DNA sequence: TGCAGCGTGGAGGCCGCAGGCTATGGCTACACCTTC. It encodes CSVEAAGYGYTF.

The rearrangement links TRBV9 to TRBJ1-1, with D tentatively TRBD1 (6 bases). Trimming took 4 bases from V and 0 from J, leaving 16 bases between them. This CDR3 contains 16 residues. Germline CDR1 SGDLS, CDR2 YYNGEE. The chain's CDR3 is CASSSQGDAMNTEAFF. CDR3 sequence (DNA): TGTGCCAGCAGCTCACAGGGAGACGCTATGAACACTGAAGCTTTCTTT. Full variable domain (rest looked up from reference TRBV9 and TRBJ1-1): DSGVTQTPKHLITATGQRVTLRCSPRSGDLSVYWYQQSLDQGLQFLIQYYNGEERAKGNILERFSAQQFPDLHSELNLSSLELGDSALYFCASSSQGDAMNTEAFFGQGTRLTVV.

The V and J genes are TRBV4-1 and TRBJ2-7; 8 nucleotides line up with TRBD2. CDR1 is MGHRA and CDR2 is YSYEKL in the germline V gene. This CDR3 contains 18 residues. Losses at the gene ends were 0 bases for V and 5 bases for J; bases not matched to a gene: 15. CDR3 in amino acids: CASSQEPNTHGGGDEQYF. CDR3 nucleotide sequence: TGCGCCAGCAGCCAAGAGCCCAACACCCACGGGGGGGGAGACGAGCAGTACTTC.

J is TRBJ2-5 and V is TRBV5-4, with D perhaps TRBD1 or TRBD2 (5 bases each). Germline V gene lookup returns CDR1 SGHNT and CDR2 YYREEE (reference sequence). The germline V and J ends were trimmed by 4 bases and 1 base, with 20 bases remaining between them. This CDR3 contains 17 residues. CDR3 residues: CASSPQPSRGPQETQYF. The CDR3 DNA reads TGTGCCAGCAGCCCTCAGCCCTCAAGGGGACCCCAAGAGACCCAGTACTTC.